This entry lists 23 T cell receptor beta chains sequenced from one sample in a study of shared clonotypes between healthy human individuals. Method: immunoSEQ multiplex PCR; TCRdb's copy keeps in-frame clones and lacks some. Of more than 2 million clones in the sample, more than 90% were seen once. The sample taken for sequencing was naive CD4+ T cells sorted from blood. Subset reported: CD45RA+ positively selected. The receptors stem from a man aged 18-30 years in good health.

The genes are TRBV28 and TRBJ1-2; 7 bases are shared with TRBD1. Per germline, CDR1 MDHEN and CDR2 SYDVKM. CDR3 size: 13 residues. V shed 6 bases and J 7 bases; nucleotides not matched to a gene: 8. The CDR3 protein is CASSRDRVSGYTF. CDR3 sequence (DNA): TGTGCCAGCAGCCGAGACAGGGTTAGTGGCTACACCTTC.

With regard to this clone: This sample includes further DNA sequences coding for the same CDR3. The CDR3 spells CASSVTSSGANVLTF. The CDR3 coding sequence is TGTGCCAGCAGCGTAACCAGCTCTGGGGCCAACGTCCTGACTTTC. V gene TRBV9 combines with J gene TRBJ2-6; D call uncertain. V shed 1 base and J shed 0 bases, with 5 bases lying between them. The CDR3 runs to 15 residues. Germline V CDR1 and CDR2: SGDLS, YYNGEE. Filled out from reference TRBV9 and TRBJ2-6, the complete variable domain reads DSGVTQTPKHLITATGQRVTLRCSPRSGDLSVYWYQQSLDQGLQFLIQYYNGEERAKGNILERFSAQQFPDLHSELNLSSLELGDSALYFCASSVTSSGANVLTFGAGSRLTVL.

V is TRBV6-5 and J is TRBJ2-7; D may correspond to TRBD1 or TRBD2 (5 bases each). The CDR3 has 14 amino acids. CDR1 and CDR2 from the germline V gene are MNHEY and SVGAGI. V was clipped by 2 bases and J by 5 bases, with 13 bases between them. The DNA for the CDR3 is TGTGCCAGCAGTTACGGTCCAGGGACGAACGAGCAGTACTTC. Residues: CASSYGPGTNEQYF.

The chain carries TRBV18 and TRBJ1-6; TRBD1 is a possible D gene (5 bases). CDR1 and CDR2 from the germline V gene are KGHSH and LQKENI. The CDR3 has 19 amino acids. The V gene lost 1 base and the J gene lost 2 bases, with 18 bases spanning the gap. CDR3 coding DNA: TGTGCCAGCTCACCACTGGACACCCAGCTGAAACCCTATAATTCACCCCTCCACTTT. Translation gives CASSPLDTQLKPYNSPLHF.

This chain uses TRBV25-1 with TRBJ1-2; TRBD1 might be the D (5 bases). The germline V and J ends were trimmed by 2 bases and 5 bases, with 9 bases remaining between them. The CDR3 spans 13 residues. The V gene's germline CDR1 is MGHDK and CDR2 SYGVNS. CDR3 sequence: CASSEAGLYGYTF. Here the CDR3 DNA reads TGTGCCAGCAGTGAAGCAGGGCTGTATGGCTACACCTTC.

The chain uses TRBV5-1 and TRBJ1-5; D gene uncertain. Per the germline V gene, CDR1 is SGHRS and CDR2 is YFSETQ. V was clipped by 4 bases and J by 5 bases, with 16 bases between them. The CDR3 loop spans 15 amino acids. CDR3 sequence: CASSPNGLPHQPQHF. In DNA, the CDR3 is TGCGCCAGCAGCCCCAACGGACTCCCCCATCAGCCCCAGCATTTT.

The V gene is TRBV10-1, the J gene TRBJ2-5; TRBD2 matches 7 bases. The CDR3 is 16 amino acids. V was pared by 2 bases and J by 9 bases, with 15 bases of the junction left unmatched. Germline V gives CDR1 WNHNN, CDR2 SYGVQD (reference sequence). CDR3 nucleotide sequence: TGCGCCAGCAGTGAGCCCTCCAAGCGGGGTCAAAGGGCCCAGTACTTC. Translated, it gives CASSEPSKRGQRAQYF.

V gene TRBV21-1 combines with J gene TRBJ2-1; TRBD2, as called in the table, went unchecked against the DNA. TRBV21-1 is annotated as a pseudogene. CDR3 size: 17 residues. Here the CDR3 DNA reads TGTGCCAGCAGCAAAGCGCTCAAGCGACGCCGATACAATGAGCAGTTCTTC. Translating it yields CASSKALKRRRYNEQFF.

The gene calls are TRBV7-2 and TRBJ2-2; 7 nucleotides match TRBD1. CDR3 length equals 15 residues. Trimming removed 2 bases from V and 4 bases from J; junction bases left unmatched: 4. From germline, CDR1 is SGHTA and CDR2 FQGNSA. Here the CDR3 reads CASSLRGQSTGELFF. The CDR3 bases are TGTGCCAGCAGCTTAAGGGGACAGTCCACCGGGGAGCTGTTTTTT.

The V call is TRBV7-9, the J call TRBJ2-3; 8 bases map to TRBD2. This CDR3 comprises 15 residues. Germline V gene data show CDR1 as SEHNR and CDR2 as FQNEAQ (reference sequence). With V trimmed by 5 bases and J by 0 bases, 4 bases remained unmatched. The CDR3 reads CASSRAGASTDTQYF. The CDR3 bases are TGTGCCAGCAGCCGAGCGGGGGCTAGCACAGATACGCAGTATTTT.

The genes are TRBV4-3 and TRBJ2-2; TRBD2 matches 8 bases. Losses at the gene ends were 0 bases for V and 4 bases for J; bases not matched to a gene: 13. This CDR3 contains 19 residues. The germline V gene encodes CDR1 LGHNA and CDR2 YSLEER. CDR3 sequence reads: CASSQDWTGAGVGTGELFF. In nucleotides, the CDR3 is TGCGCCAGCAGCCAAGATTGGACGGGAGCGGGAGTGGGCACCGGGGAGCTGTTTTTT.

This clone occurred once. The chain combines TRBV30 with TRBJ2-7, with D possibly being TRBD1 or TRBD2 (7 bases each). V dropped 4 bases and J dropped 2 bases, with 12 bases sitting between them. The CDR3 runs 13 residues. Germline CDR1 GTSNPN, CDR2 SVGIG (reference sequence). The DNA of the CDR3 is TGTGCCTGGACAGGGGGGGGTCCCTACGAGCAGTACTTC. Translated: CAWTGGGPYEQYF.

The chain carries TRBV7-9 and TRBJ1-2; 10 nucleotides agree with TRBD1. The CDR3 is 15 amino acids. The V gene end was trimmed by 5 bases and the J gene end by 1 base; junction bases not matched to a gene: 4. Germline V lookup: CDR1 SEHNR, CDR2 FQNEAQ (reference sequence). CDR3 sequence: CASSEDRGFNYGYTF. The CDR3, as DNA: TGTGCCAGCAGCGAGGACAGGGGGTTTAACTATGGCTACACCTTC.

This clone was counted between two and nine times. This sequence joins TRBV30 and TRBJ1-5; 8 nucleotides line up with TRBD1. Germline V CDR1 and CDR2: GTSNPN, SVGIG (reference sequence). This CDR3 contains 14 residues. V was clipped by 4 bases and J by 1 base; unmatched bases: 3. CDR3 nucleotides: TGTGCCTGGATTCCAGGGGGCAGCAATCAGCCCCAGCATTTT. Its protein is CAWIPGGSNQPQHF. Using reference TRBV30 and TRBJ1-5 for the parts outside the CDR3, the full variable domain is SQTIHQWPATLVQPVGSPLSLECTVEGTSNPNLYWYRQAAGRGLQLLFYSVGIGQISSEVPQNLSASRPQDRQFILSSKKLLLSDSGFYLCAWIPGGSNQPQHFGDGTRLSIL.

DNA of the CDR3: TGTGCCAGCAGTGAAGCAGGCAGGGGGGTCGCTGGAAACACCATATATTTT. Translation gives CASSEAGRGVAGNTIYF. This sequence joins TRBV2 and TRBJ1-3, with 7 bases aligning to TRBD1. This CDR3 is built from 17 residues. CDR1 and CDR2 (germline): SNHLY, FYNNEI. V was pared by 0 bases and J by 2 bases, with 7 bases of the junction left unmatched.

The genes are TRBV27 and TRBJ2-7, with 7 positions matching TRBD2. CDR1 and CDR2 (germline): MNHEY, SMNVEV (reference sequence). The ends lost 2 bases at V and 3 bases at J; junction bases unmatched: 13. The CDR3 totals 17 residues. The CDR3: CASSLRGDRVPLYEQYF. The CDR3 DNA follows: TGTGCCAGCAGTTTACGGGGGGACCGGGTGCCCCTCTACGAGCAGTACTTC.

The rearrangement links TRBV7-9 to TRBJ2-1, with 7 bases fitting TRBD1. The V and J ends lost 3 bases and 2 bases, in that order; junction bases with no gene match: 4. CDR3 length: 15 amino acids. Germline-derived CDR1 and CDR2 are SEHNR and FQNEAQ (reference sequence). The CDR3 protein is CASSFGQDPYNEQFF. The CDR3 DNA follows: TGTGCCAGCAGCTTTGGACAGGACCCCTACAATGAGCAGTTCTTC.

About this clone itself: Distinct nucleotide sequences in the sample also encode this CDR3. The J gene is TRBJ2-7, the V gene TRBV2; D is ambiguous. Germline CDR1 is SNHLY and CDR2 is FYNNEI. Trimming took 1 base from V and 2 from J, leaving 9 bases between them. This CDR3 has 14 residues. The CDR3: CASSEGPPTYEQYF. DNA of the CDR3: TGTGCCAGCAGTGAAGGTCCTCCTACCTACGAGCAGTACTTC.

This chain uses TRBV10-1 with TRBJ2-2; 8 bases agree with TRBD2. CDR1 is WNHNN, CDR2 SYGVQD, per germline (reference sequence). V shed 4 bases and J 0 bases; nucleotides not matched to a gene: 7. The CDR3 is 17 residues long. In DNA form, the CDR3 reads TGCGCCAGCAGTGTACCGATAGCGGGATCGAACACCGGGGAGCTGTTTTTT. This encodes CASSVPIAGSNTGELFF.

This clone was detected only once. This chain links TRBV5-1 with TRBJ1-2; D is possibly TRBD1 (5 bases). The CDR3 runs 14 residues. Per germline, CDR1 SGHRS and CDR2 YFSETQ. Trimming stripped 3 bases from V and 1 base from J, with 10 bases between. CDR3 DNA: TGCGCCAGCAGCTCTACAGGTTATAACTATGGCTACACCTTC. It specifies CASSSTGYNYGYTF.

Points on this clone: This sample includes further DNA sequences coding for the same CDR3. The rearrangement joins TRBV7-2 to TRBJ1-1; no clear D gene. The V end was cut by 1 base, the J end by 2 bases, with 5 bases between. The CDR3 contains 13 residues. CDR1 is SGHTA, CDR2 FQGNSA, per germline. This CDR3 is CASSLDRNTEAFF. CDR3 coding DNA: TGTGCCAGCAGCTTAGACAGAAACACTGAAGCTTTCTTT.

The chain uses TRBV30 and TRBJ2-3; D perhaps matches TRBD1 (5 bases). Trimming cost V 0 bases and J 1 base, with 14 bases left between them. The CDR3 has 16 amino acids. Germline assignment: CDR1 GTSNPN and CDR2 SVGIG (reference sequence). Here the CDR3 DNA reads TGTGCCTGGAGTGTGGGTGGGGCTTTGGGCACAGATACGCAGTATTTT. Amino acids: CAWSVGGALGTDTQYF. Full variable domain (outside the CDR3, taken from reference TRBV30 and TRBJ2-3): SQTIHQWPATLVQPVGSPLSLECTVEGTSNPNLYWYRQAAGRGLQLLFYSVGIGQISSEVPQNLSASRPQDRQFILSSKKLLLSDSGFYLCAWSVGGALGTDTQYFGPGTRLTVL.

V and J are TRBV5-6 and TRBJ2-3, with 15 bases identical to TRBD2. CDR1 is SGHDT, CDR2 YYEEEE, per germline. Trimming cost V 4 bases and J 4 bases; bases outside gene matches: 4. The CDR3 extends over 16 amino acids. For the CDR3, the DNA is TGTGCCAGCAGCCCGGGACTAGCGGGAGGATCAGATACGCAGTATTTT. It translates to CASSPGLAGGSDTQYF.